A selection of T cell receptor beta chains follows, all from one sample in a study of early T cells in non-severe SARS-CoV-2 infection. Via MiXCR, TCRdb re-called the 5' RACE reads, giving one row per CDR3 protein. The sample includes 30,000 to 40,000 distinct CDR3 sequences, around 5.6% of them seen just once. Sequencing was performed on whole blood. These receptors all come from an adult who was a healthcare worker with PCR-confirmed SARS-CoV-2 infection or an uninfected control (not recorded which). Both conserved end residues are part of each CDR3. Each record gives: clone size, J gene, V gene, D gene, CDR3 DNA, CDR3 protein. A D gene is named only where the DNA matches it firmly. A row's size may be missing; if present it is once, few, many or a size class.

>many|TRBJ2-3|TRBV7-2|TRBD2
TGTGCCAGCAGCGCCCTACCGACTAGCCGTACTAGCACAGATACGCAGTATTTT
CASSALPTSRTSTDTQYF
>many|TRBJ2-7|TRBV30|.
TGTGCCTGGACAGGAGCCTACGAGCAGTACTTC
CAWTGAYEQYF
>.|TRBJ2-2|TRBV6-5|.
TGTGCCAGCAGTTACTCGAGATGGGGGGCGAACACCGGGGAGCTGTTTTTT
CASSYSRWGANTGELFF
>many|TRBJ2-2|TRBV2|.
TGTGCCAGCAGTGGGGGGACCGGGGAGCTGTTTTTT
CASSGGTGELFF
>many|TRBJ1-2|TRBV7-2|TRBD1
TGTGCCAGCAGCCCCGGACAGGGAAAGGCCTATGGCTACACCTTC
CASSPGQGKAYGYTF
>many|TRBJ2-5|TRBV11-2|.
TGTGCCAGCACCCGAGGGCAGCTCCAAGAGACCCAGTACTTC
CASTRGQLQETQYF
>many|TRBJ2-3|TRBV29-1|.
TGCAGCGTCTCTCGGGGACGTGGGGATACGCAGTATTTT
CSVSRGRGDTQYF
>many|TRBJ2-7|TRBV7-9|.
TGTGCCAGCAGCTTTGGGCGGGTCGACTCCTACGAGCAGTACTTC
CASSFGRVDSYEQYF
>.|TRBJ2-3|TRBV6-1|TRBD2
TGTGCCAGCAGTGAGGTAGCGGGGGGGCTCGATACGCAGTATTTT
CASSEVAGGLDTQYF
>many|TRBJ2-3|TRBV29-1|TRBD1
TGCAGCGCCTTGACAGGGGGCGCAGATACGCAGTATTTT
CSALTGGADTQYF
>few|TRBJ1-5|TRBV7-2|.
TGTGCCAGCAGCTTAGAGGGAACCCAGCCCCAGCATTTT
CASSLEGTQPQHF
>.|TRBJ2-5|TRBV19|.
TGTGCCAGTAGTATGGGCAGAAAAGAGACCCAGTACTTC
CASSMGRKETQYF
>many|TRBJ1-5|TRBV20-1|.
TGCAGTGCTCCAATTGGCAGCCAGAATCAGCCCCAGCATTTT
CSAPIGSQNQPQHF
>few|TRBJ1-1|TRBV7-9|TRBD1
TGTGCCAGCAGCCGACAGGGTTATGGTGCTTTCTTT
CASSRQGYGAFF
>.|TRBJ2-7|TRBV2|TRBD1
TGTGCCAGCAGTCGACAGGGGAGCTCCTACGAGCAGTACTTC
CASSRQGSSYEQYF
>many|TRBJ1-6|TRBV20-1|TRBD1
TGCAGTGCTAGAGGAACAGGGGGCAATGGTTCACCCCTCCACTTT
CSARGTGGNGSPLHF
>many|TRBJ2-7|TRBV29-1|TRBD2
TGCAGCGTTGAAGGTCTAGCGGGGGCCGAGCAGTACTTC
CSVEGLAGAEQYF
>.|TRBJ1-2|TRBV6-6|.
TGTGCCAGCGGTTCCACAGGGAGCGGCTACACCTTC
CASGSTGSGYTF
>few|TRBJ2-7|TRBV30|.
TGTGCCTGGAGTGTACTCAGCTCCTACGAGCAGTACTTC
CAWSVLSSYEQYF
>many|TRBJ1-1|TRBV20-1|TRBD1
TGCAGTGCTAAAAGGACAGGGTCTAACACTGAAGCTTTCTTT
CSAKRTGSNTEAFF
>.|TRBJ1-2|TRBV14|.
TGTGCCAGCAGCCAAGTCCCCGGCCCGCGGACGGGCTACACCTTC
CASSQVPGPRTGYTF
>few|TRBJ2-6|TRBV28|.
TGTGCCAGCACCTTCAGGGGTTCTGGGGCCAACGTCCTGACTTTC
CASTFRGSGANVLTF
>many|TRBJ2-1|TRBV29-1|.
TGCAGCGCCACCGACCGGAGCTCCTACAATGAGCAGTTCTTC
CSATDRSSYNEQFF
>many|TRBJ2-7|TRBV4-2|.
TGTGCCAGCAGCCAAGATCCGGGCACCTACGAGCAGTACTTC
CASSQDPGTYEQYF
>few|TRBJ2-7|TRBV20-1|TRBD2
TGCAGTGCCGGGACTAGCGGCTCCTACGAGCAGTACTTC
CSAGTSGSYEQYF
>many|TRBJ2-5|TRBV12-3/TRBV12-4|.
TGTGCCAGCAGTTACTGGAAGGAGACCCAGTACTTC
CASSYWKETQYF
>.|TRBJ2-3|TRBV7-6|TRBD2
TGTGCCAGCAGCTCGCTAGCGGGGAGTAGCACAGATACGCAGTATTTT
CASSSLAGSSTDTQYF
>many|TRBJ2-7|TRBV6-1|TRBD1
TGTGCCAGCAGTAACCGGGACAGGGCTGGGGAGCAGTACTTC
CASSNRDRAGEQYF
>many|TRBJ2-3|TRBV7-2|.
TGTGCCAGCAGCTTAGCAGCGACTAGCACAGATACGCAGTATTTT
CASSLAATSTDTQYF
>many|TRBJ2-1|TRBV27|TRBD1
TGTGCCAGCAGAGACAGGGACTCCTACAATGAGCAGTTCTTC
CASRDRDSYNEQFF
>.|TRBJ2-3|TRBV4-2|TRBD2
TGTGCCAGCAGCCATGGACTAGCGGGGGCTTCTAGCACAGATACGCAGTATTTT
CASSHGLAGASSTDTQYF